Given below is one T cell receptor (beta chain) in context. The clone's antigen remains unknown. No clone much larger than this one lies a single base away; base qualities are absent. At one collaborating source in Seattle, patients were enrolled during active infection and were followed longitudinally through the course of disease. Collaborating institutions collected whole blood in K2EDTA tubes following their own protocols. For TCRbeta analysis, collaborators shipped samples as frozen whole blood, isolated PBMCs, or DNA extracted from either of those sample types. The data were taken from a study of blood T cell repertoires in COVID-19 (dated by TCRdb to about 2020). Broadly, across the study: Samples covering the acute and convalescent phases of COVID-19 were provided by collaborators in the United States, Italy and Spain. The material from the prospective study consisted of cDNA or gDNA derived from T cells, B-cell-depleted T cells, or PBMCs. Subjects who had been exposed to COVID-19, were actively infected with it, or had recovered from it provided the deeply sampled blood TCRbeta repertoires that made up the dataset. Where available, HLA class I and class II types were obtained from metadata supplied by the sample provider rather than from assay-based typing. A de-identified subject ID, COVID-19 status, age in years and sex were almost always included in the sample metadata. A freely available public database, intended as a resource for researchers studying the immune response to SARS-CoV-2, is where the repertoires were released. The samples were drawn from the first 160 participants of the ongoing ImmuneRACE study and from 1,254 subjects provided by 6 global collaborators.

What the research found in general, with its limitations: Clinical and demographic metadata were provided uncurated, with the amount varying by source and participant.

The immunoSEQ Assay, a bias-controlled multiplex PCR, was used to amplify TCRbeta CDR3 regions from genomic DNA. The authors' pipeline ran thus. The number of nucleated cells in each sample was estimated from the amplification of reference gene primers within the assay. To quantify the absolute abundance of each unique TCRbeta CDR3 rearrangement, sequence reads were collapsed and filtered. For each sample, productive Simpson clonality was calculated as the square root of Simpson's diversity index over productive rearrangements. TCRdb carries this immuneACCESS record with in-frame sequences only. Its versions omit some clonotypes, under half of them owing to an unresolved V gene in the studies checked, with the rest unexplained. V and J calls plus clone size are reproduced from that table; the DNA served to infer D and trimming. The sample data list approximately 200,000 clones, and roughly 80% of these were observed just once. Of the sample, 7.8% is held by the ten largest clones.

The CDR3, cysteine through phenylalanine, is 14 amino acids long. Only the CDR3 region is kept as DNA, spanning 42 bases read in frame from base 1. CDR1 and CDR2 are read off the germline V gene (reference sequence) as MNHEY and SMNVEV. The V and J ends are trimmed by 2 bases and 0 bases, leaving 8 bases between them. In this chain, TRBV27 is recombined with TRBJ2-7; the best D guess is TRBD1, with 5 bases matching. The receptor comes from a woman older than 75 with COVID-19, enrolled during active disease. Sequencing was carried out using peripheral blood. The CDR3 in this case is CASSLGAYSYEQYF. The nucleotide sequence reads TGTGCCAGCAGTTTAGGGGCCTACTCCTACGAGCAGTACTTC.